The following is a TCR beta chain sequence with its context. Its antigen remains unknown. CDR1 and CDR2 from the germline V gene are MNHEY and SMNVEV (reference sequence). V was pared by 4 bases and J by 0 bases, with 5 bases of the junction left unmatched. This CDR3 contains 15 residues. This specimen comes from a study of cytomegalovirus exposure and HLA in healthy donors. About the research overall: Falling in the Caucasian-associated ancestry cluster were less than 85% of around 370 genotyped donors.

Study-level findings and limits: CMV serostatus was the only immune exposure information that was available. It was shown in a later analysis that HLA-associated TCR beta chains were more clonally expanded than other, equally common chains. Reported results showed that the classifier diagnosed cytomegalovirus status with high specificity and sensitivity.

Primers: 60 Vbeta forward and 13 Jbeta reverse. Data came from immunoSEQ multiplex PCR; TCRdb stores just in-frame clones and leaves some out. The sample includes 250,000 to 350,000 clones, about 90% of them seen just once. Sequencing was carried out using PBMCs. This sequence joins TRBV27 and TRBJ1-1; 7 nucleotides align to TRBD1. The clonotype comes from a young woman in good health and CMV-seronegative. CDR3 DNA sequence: TGTGCCAGCAGTTCGGGACAGATCATGAACACTGAAGCTTTCTTT. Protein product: CASSSGQIMNTEAFF.